This TCR beta chain is from a study of shared clonotypes between healthy human individuals. Comments on this clone: Its antigen remains unknown.

Germline values: CDR1 SGHDN, CDR2 FVKESK. The CDR3 contains 13 residues. Between the trimmed V and J ends, which lost 1 base and 11 bases, there was a span of 12 bases. Points from the study as a whole: Among the subsets, naive ones generally showed larger estimated richness than memory ones.

The assay was run at deep level. Several immunoSEQ 96-well plates shared each subset's DNA, each plate a replicate. Method: immunoSEQ multiplex PCR; TCRdb's copy keeps in-frame clones and lacks some. The table records some 1.5 million clones, around 95% of them present only once. The V and J genes are TRBV14 and TRBJ2-4, with unresolved D. Sequences were obtained from naive CD4+ T cells sorted from blood. Subset meaning: CD45RA+ positively selected. The origin of this receptor is a young man in good health. The CDR3 nucleotides read TGTGCCAGCAGCCAAGGTAGTACGATGGTTCAGTACTTC. Protein sequence: CASSQGSTMVQYF.